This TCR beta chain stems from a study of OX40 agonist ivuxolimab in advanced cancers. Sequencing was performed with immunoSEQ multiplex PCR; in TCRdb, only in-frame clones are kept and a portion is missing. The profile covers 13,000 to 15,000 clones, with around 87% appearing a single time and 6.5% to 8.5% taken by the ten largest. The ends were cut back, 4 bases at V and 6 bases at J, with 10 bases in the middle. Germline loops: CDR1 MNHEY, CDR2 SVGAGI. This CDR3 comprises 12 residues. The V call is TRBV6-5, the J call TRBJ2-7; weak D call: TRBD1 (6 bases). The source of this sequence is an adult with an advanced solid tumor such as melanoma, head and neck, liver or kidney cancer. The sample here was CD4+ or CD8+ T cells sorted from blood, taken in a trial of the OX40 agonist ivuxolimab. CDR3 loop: CASSSQGREQYF. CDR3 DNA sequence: TGTGCCAGCAGTTCACAGGGACGCGAGCAGTACTTC.